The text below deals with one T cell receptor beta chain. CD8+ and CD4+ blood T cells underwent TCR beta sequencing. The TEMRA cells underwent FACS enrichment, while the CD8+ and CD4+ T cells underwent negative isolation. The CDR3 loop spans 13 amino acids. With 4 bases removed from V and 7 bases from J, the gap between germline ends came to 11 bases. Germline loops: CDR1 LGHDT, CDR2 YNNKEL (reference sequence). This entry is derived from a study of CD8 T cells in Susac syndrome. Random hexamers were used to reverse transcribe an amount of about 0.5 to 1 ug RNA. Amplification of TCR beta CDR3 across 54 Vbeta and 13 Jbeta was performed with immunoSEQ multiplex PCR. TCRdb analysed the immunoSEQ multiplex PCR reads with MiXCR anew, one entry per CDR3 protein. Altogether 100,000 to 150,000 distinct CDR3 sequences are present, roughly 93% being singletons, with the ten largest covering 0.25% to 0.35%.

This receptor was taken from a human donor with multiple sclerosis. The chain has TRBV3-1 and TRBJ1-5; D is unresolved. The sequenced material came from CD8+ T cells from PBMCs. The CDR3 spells CASSLRDRQPQHF. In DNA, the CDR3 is TGTGCCAGCAGCCTCCGGGATAGACAGCCCCAGCATTTT.